This T cell receptor (beta chain) was captured by sequencing in a study of blood T cell repertoires in COVID-19. Study background: T cells, B-cell-depleted T cells, or PBMCs provided the cDNA or gDNA that served as material.

The CDR3 totals 16 residues. In germline, CDR1 is SSHAT, CDR2 FNYEAQ (reference sequence). To note about this clone: The junction shows a germline mismatch at one end, possibly a read error.

Individuals aged about 18 to 89 years were recruited from 20 to 25 US areas. In the authors' methods: From reference gene primer amplification, estimates of nucleated cell counts were derived. TCRdb's table, derived via immunoSEQ multiplex PCR, lists solely in-frame clones and lacks some. Clone size and V and J calls were adopted from that table, with D and trimming inferred from the DNA. Of 150,000 to 200,000 clones listed, around 90% are singletons. The sample was PBMCs or T cells enriched from blood (not recorded which). This sequence originates from a woman aged 25-40 years who had recovered from COVID-19. The chain joins TRBV7-7 to TRBJ2-3; TRBD2 agrees at 11 bases. CDR3 sequence: CASSSSLAGGPDTQYF. The CDR3 DNA reads as TGTGCTAGCAGCTCCTCCCTAGCGGGGGGCCCAGATACGCAGTATTTT.